One sample yielded the 31 T cell receptor beta chains listed below, sequenced in a study of T cell responses to AZD1222 COVID-19 vaccine. Using immunoSEQ multiplex PCR, the repertoire was profiled, and TCRdb retains in-frame clones only, with some absent. This repertoire shows 150,000 to 200,000 clones, 90% found once; its top ten account for roughly 4%. This specimen was peripheral blood, taken 28 days after the second dose of the MenACWY control vaccine. The receptors shown here come from an adult who received the MenACWY meningococcal vaccine as a control.

The rearrangement joins TRBV27 to TRBJ1-2; 9 bases match TRBD1. Germline CDR1 and CDR2: MNHEY and SMNVEV (reference sequence). V lost 5 bases, J lost 5 bases, and 9 bases stayed unmatched. This CDR3 is 15 amino acids long. CDR3 DNA: TGTGCCAGCAGTCCGGATGACAGGGGGGGGTATGGCTACACCTTC. Amino acids: CASSPDDRGGYGYTF.

The V and J genes are TRBV7-9 and TRBJ2-7, with 8 bases identical to TRBD2. Losses at the gene ends were 6 bases for V and 3 bases for J; bases not matched to a gene: 10. CDR3 size: 15 residues. The germline V gene encodes CDR1 SEHNR and CDR2 FQNEAQ (reference sequence). The CDR3 reads CASRSGSTSVYEQYF. The DNA for the CDR3 is TGTGCCAGCAGGTCCGGGTCGACTAGCGTCTACGAGCAGTACTTC. Variable domain in full (rest from reference TRBV7-9 and TRBJ2-7): DTGVSQNPRHKITKRGQNVTFRCDPISEHNRLYWYRQTLGQGPEFLTYFQNEAQLEKSRLLSDRFSAERPKGSFSTLEIQRTEQGDSAMYLCASRSGSTSVYEQYFGPGTRLTVT.

This chain uses TRBV25-1 with TRBJ1-1, with D possibly being TRBD1 (5 bases). The CDR3 length is 13 residues. Germline V gene lookup returns CDR1 MGHDK and CDR2 SYGVNS. V was trimmed by 3 bases and J by 11 bases, leaving 16 bases between them. The CDR3 DNA follows: TGTGCCAGCAGTGATCATCAGGGTTCGGACGCTTTCTTT. This translates into CASSDHQGSDAFF.

The chain uses TRBV7-9 and TRBJ1-2; D is undetermined. V gave up 3 bases and J gave up 5 bases, with 13 bases separating them. Germline CDR1 and CDR2: SEHNR and FQNEAQ (reference sequence). The CDR3 sequence is 14 residues long. The CDR3 nucleotides are TGTGCCAGCAGCTTCGACGGTGGCTTATATGGCTACACCTTC. The encoded protein is CASSFDGGLYGYTF.

The genes are TRBV10-1 and TRBJ1-1; possible D gene TRBD1, 6 bases. Germline V lookup: CDR1 WNHNN, CDR2 SYGVQD (reference sequence). The CDR3 runs 15 residues. V lost 4 bases, J lost 5 bases, and 17 bases lay in between. CDR3 protein: CASSGRTVGSTEAFF. CDR3 coding DNA: TGCGCCAGCAGTGGTCGGACAGTCGGGAGTACTGAAGCTTTCTTT.

Of note for this clone: A junction boundary mismatches the germline segment, possibly from a read error. The chain combines TRBV3-1 (or the pseudogene TRBV3-2) with TRBJ1-2; the match to TRBD1 covers 7 bases. CDR1 is LGHDT and CDR2 is YNNKEL in the germline V gene (reference sequence). This CDR3 is 14 amino acids long. The CDR3 DNA is TGTGCCAGCACCCAAGGACAGGACCGGGGGGGCTACACCTTC. Translated, it gives CASTQGQDRGGYTF.

The CDR3 bases are TGTGCCAGCAGTTACTGGGGACAGGCCGAGACCACTGAAGCTTTCTTT. Protein: CASSYWGQAETTEAFF. V and J are TRBV6-5 and TRBJ1-1; 8 bases are shared with TRBD1. The CDR3 loop spans 16 amino acids. With 1 base clipped from V and 4 bases from J, the junction kept 8 bases outside the gene matches. Germline values: CDR1 MNHEY, CDR2 SVGAGI.

CDR3 loop: CASSEIGVSGANVLTF. In nucleotides, the CDR3 is TGTGCCAGCAGTGAAATAGGGGTCTCTGGGGCCAACGTCCTGACTTTC. The chain couples TRBV2 to TRBJ2-6; D perhaps matches TRBD1 (5 bases). The CDR3 is 16 residues long. Germline CDR1 and CDR2: SNHLY and FYNNEI. V was pared by 2 bases and J by 0 bases, with 8 bases between.

A few counts support this clone. This chain connects TRBV2 to TRBJ2-7; 8 bases align to TRBD1. This CDR3 comprises 13 residues. Germline CDR1 is SNHLY and CDR2 is FYNNEI. V shed 8 bases and J 5 bases; nucleotides not matched to a gene: 8. The CDR3: CASGTGTVHEQYF. The CDR3 nucleotides are TGTGCCAGCGGGACAGGTACCGTCCACGAGCAGTACTTC. The whole variable domain, filled in from reference TRBV2 and TRBJ2-7, reads EPEVTQTPSHQVTQMGQEVILRCVPISNHLYFYWYRQILGQKVEFLVSFYNNEISEKSEIFDDQFSVERPDGSNFTLKIRSTKLEDSAMYFCASGTGTVHEQYFGPGTRLTVT.

The chain links TRBV19 to TRBJ1-5; 11 bases are a match to TRBD1. Germline V gene data show CDR1 as LNHDA and CDR2 as SQIVND (reference sequence). The V gene end was trimmed by 6 bases and the J gene end by 9 bases; junction bases not matched to a gene: 7. The CDR3 has 14 residues. CDR3 protein: CASSSGQGGWPQHF. DNA for the CDR3: TGTGCCAGTAGCTCGGGACAGGGGGGATGGCCCCAGCATTTT.

This clone was recorded only once. The chain links TRBV28 to TRBJ2-2; TRBD2 might be the D (6 bases). The germline V gene encodes CDR1 MDHEN and CDR2 SYDVKM. V was shortened by 8 bases and J by 3 bases, with 10 bases between the two germline ends. The CDR3 spans 13 residues. The CDR3 loop reads CASRGGHTGELFF. The DNA for the CDR3 is TGTGCCAGCCGCGGAGGGCACACCGGGGAGCTGTTTTTT.

The chain joins TRBV6-1 to TRBJ2-7, with 8 bases that match TRBD1. Per the germline V gene, CDR1 is MNHNS and CDR2 is SASEGT. The CDR3 covers 16 residues. J lost 3 bases, V lost 4 bases, and 11 bases had no gene match. Written as DNA, the CDR3 is TGTGCCAGCAGTGGATGGGGACAGGCGGATTTCTACGAGCAGTACTTC. As protein: CASSGWGQADFYEQYF.

This chain joins TRBV28 and TRBJ1-5, with a possible D match to TRBD1 (5 bases). V was shortened by 6 bases and J by 5 bases, with 20 bases between the two germline ends. From germline, CDR1 is MDHEN and CDR2 SYDVKM. The CDR3 is 16 residues long. The CDR3 sequence is CASSISVQTGDQPQHF. The CDR3 DNA reads TGTGCCAGCAGCATCTCGGTCCAGACGGGGGATCAGCCCCAGCATTTT.

V is TRBV10-3 and J is TRBJ1-6; maybe TRBD1 (6 bases). CDR1 and CDR2 (germline): ENHRY, SYGVKD. This CDR3 has 16 amino acids. V was trimmed by 10 bases and J by 0 bases, leaving 16 bases between them. CDR3 coding DNA: TGTGCCACCAACAGGGCCCCCAGCTCCTATAATTCACCCCTCCACTTT. This codes for CATNRAPSSYNSPLHF.

The J gene is TRBJ2-2, the V gene TRBV10-2; 10 bases agree with TRBD2. The germline V gene has CDR1 WSHSY and CDR2 SAAADI. V lost 2 bases and J lost 4; bases outside the gene matches: 7. The CDR3 extends over 17 amino acids. CDR3 DNA: TGCGCCAGCAGTGAGGCTAGCGGGAGAGTTGGCACCGGGGAGCTGTTTTTT. It translates to CASSEASGRVGTGELFF.

The chain is built from TRBV11-2 and TRBJ2-6, with D possibly TRBD1 on 6 matching bases. Per the germline V gene, CDR1 is SGHAT and CDR2 is FQNNGV. V was clipped by 6 bases and J by 1 base, with 10 bases between them. This CDR3 region has 15 residues. CDR3 bases: TGTGCCAGCAGGCAACAGGGTTCTGGGGCCAACGTCCTGACTTTC. It is translated as CASRQQGSGANVLTF.

The V gene is TRBV5-6, the J gene TRBJ1-2; D uncertain. Germline V gene data show CDR1 as SGHDT and CDR2 as YYEEEE. Trimming took 3 bases from V and 2 from J, leaving 14 bases between them. CDR3 length: 15 residues. The CDR3, as DNA: TGTGCCAGCAGCTCGTTTACAGACGAGAACTATGGCTACACCTTC. It translates to CASSSFTDENYGYTF.

This clone has only one observation. The rearrangement uses TRBV6-2 or TRBV6-3 and TRBJ2-2, with 7 bases identical to TRBD1. Germline lookup yields CDR1 MNHEY and CDR2 SVGEGT. The V gene end was trimmed by 2 bases and the J gene end by 3 bases; junction bases not matched to a gene: 12. The CDR3 is made up of 18 amino acids. This chain's CDR3 is CASSYVTGDEIDTGELFF. The CDR3 region has the DNA TGTGCCAGCAGTTACGTCACAGGGGATGAGATAGACACCGGGGAGCTGTTTTTT.

V is TRBV7-8 and J is TRBJ1-1, with no clear D. The CDR3 runs to 13 residues. The germline V and J ends were trimmed by 5 bases and 3 bases, with 10 bases remaining between them. CDR1 and CDR2 from the germline V gene are SGHVS and FQNEAQ. In nucleotides, the CDR3 is TGTGCCAGCAGCCTTAACGTAGACACTGAAGCTTTCTTT. It codes for CASSLNVDTEAFF.

J is TRBJ1-2 and V is TRBV5-1, with a weak D call TRBD1 (5 bases). CDR1 and CDR2 (germline): SGHRS, YFSETQ. Trimming took 6 bases from V and 0 from J, leaving 15 bases between them. The CDR3 consists of 15 residues. The CDR3 coding sequence is TGCGCCAGCACCTACAGGCCCGGAGCTAACTATGGCTACACCTTC. Translation: CASTYRPGANYGYTF.

V and J are TRBV28 and TRBJ1-6, with TRBD1 identical over 7 bases. CDR3 length: 13 amino acids. Looked up from germline, CDR1 is MDHEN and CDR2 is SYDVKM. The junction had 6 bases not matched to a gene; V was cut back by 7 bases and J by 9 bases. The CDR3 reads CASIGPGGSPLHF. The CDR3 DNA is TGTGCCAGCATTGGGCCAGGGGGTTCACCCCTCCACTTT.

V is TRBV6-2 or TRBV6-3 and J is TRBJ2-7; TRBD2 aligns across 13 bases. V lost 2 bases, J lost 0 bases, and 4 bases stayed unmatched. The germline V gene has CDR1 MNHEY and CDR2 SVGEGT. The CDR3 is made up of 17 amino acids. The CDR3 sequence is CASSYGGLAGSSYEQYF. For the CDR3, the DNA is TGTGCCAGCAGTTACGGGGGACTAGCGGGAAGCTCCTACGAGCAGTACTTC.

The chain combines TRBV21-1 with TRBJ2-3; TRBD1 was called by the table and not checked on the DNA. TRBV21-1 is deemed a pseudogene. CDR3 size: 13 residues. As DNA, the CDR3 is TGTGCCAGCAGCAAAAGTTCGCAGGTGACGCAGTATTTT. This encodes CASSKSSQVTQYF.

This sequence joins TRBV5-1 and TRBJ2-2; maybe TRBD2 (8 bases). CDR3 length equals 16 residues. Trimming pared 8 bases from V and 3 bases from J, leaving 20 bases between. Germline assignment: CDR1 SGHRS and CDR2 YFSETQ. CDR3 DNA sequence: TGCGCCAGTCACCCGGGAGGGGGCGCCTACACCGGGGAGCTGTTTTTT. It specifies CASHPGGGAYTGELFF.

The chain carries TRBV7-9 and TRBJ2-1; 7 bases are shared with TRBD2. This CDR3 is 15 amino acids long. V lost 4 bases, J lost 3 bases, and 6 bases stayed unmatched. CDR1 and CDR2 from the germline V gene are SEHNR and FQNEAQ (reference sequence). The CDR3 is CASSSRLADYNEQFF. The CDR3 DNA reads as TGTGCCAGCAGCTCCCGACTAGCAGACTACAATGAGCAGTTCTTC.

The chain uses TRBV7-8 and TRBJ1-5; tentative D call: TRBD1 (5 bases). Germline assignment: CDR1 SGHVS and CDR2 FQNEAQ. Deletions cut 2 bases from V and 4 bases from J, with 12 bases between. The CDR3 sequence is 15 residues long. The CDR3 region has the DNA TGTGCCAGCAGCTTATATAGATCAGGGAATCAGCCCCAGCATTTT. Protein product: CASSLYRSGNQPQHF.

The chain links TRBV5-1 to TRBJ2-1; 16 nucleotides line up with TRBD2. Germline V gene data show CDR1 as SGHRS and CDR2 as YFSETQ. Trimming at V came to 5 bases and at J to 13 bases, leaving 3 bases not matched to a gene. The CDR3 is 13 amino acids. CDR3 coding DNA: TGCGCCAGCAGAGGGACTAGCGGGAGGGAACAGTTCTTC. It translates to CASRGTSGREQFF.

The V and J genes are TRBV10-3 and TRBJ2-2; 10 nucleotides line up with TRBD1. The CDR3 is 14 amino acids. Trimming removed 10 bases from V and 4 bases from J; junction bases left unmatched: 6. Looked up from germline, CDR1 is ENHRY and CDR2 is SYGVKD. CDR3: CATQGTGATGELFF. The CDR3 region has the DNA TGTGCCACACAAGGGACAGGGGCCACCGGGGAGCTGTTTTTT.

The chain uses TRBV30 and TRBJ2-7; 7 bases agree with TRBD2. The germline V gene has CDR1 GTSNPN and CDR2 SVGIG (reference sequence). The CDR3 length is 12 residues. Trimming at V came to 7 bases and at J to 4 bases, leaving 7 bases not matched to a gene. The chain's CDR3 is CASLGEGYEQYF. The CDR3 DNA reads as TGTGCCTCCCTCGGGGAGGGGTACGAGCAGTACTTC.

This chain joins TRBV28 and TRBJ2-7, with 9 nucleotides matching TRBD2. This CDR3 has 14 amino acids. The germline CDR1 and CDR2 sequences are MDHEN and SYDVKM. The ends lost 6 bases at V and 4 bases at J; junction bases unmatched: 7. CDR3 protein: CASRNSGRGYEQYF. The CDR3 nucleotides read TGTGCCAGCAGAAATAGCGGGAGAGGGTACGAGCAGTACTTC.

This chain connects TRBV3-1 (or the pseudogene TRBV3-2) to TRBJ2-7; no reliable D call. Per the germline V gene, CDR1 is LGHDT and CDR2 is YNNKEL (reference sequence). The CDR3 has 13 residues. Trimming stripped 4 bases from V and 4 bases from J, with 11 bases between. DNA for the CDR3: TGTGCCAGCAGCCTGTTGGGTCGATACGAGCAGTACTTC. This encodes CASSLLGRYEQYF.